Listed here are 23 T cell receptor beta chains from one sample, sequenced in a study of blood T cell repertoires in COVID-19. The data were produced by immunoSEQ multiplex PCR, yet TCRdb's version contains in-frame clones alone and is incomplete. Among approximately 250,000 clones listed, approximately 90% were seen once. The sample was PBMCs or T cells enriched from blood (not recorded which). These receptors all stem from a woman in her fifties or sixties in a cohort exposed to, infected with or recovered from COVID-19 (not recorded which).

This clone was picked up a small number of times. The same CDR3 is also encoded by other DNA sequences in this sample. J is TRBJ1-5 and V is TRBV28, with TRBD1 matching 7 bases. There are 13 residues in the CDR3. V dropped 4 bases and J dropped 5; count of bases not matched to a gene: 2. The germline V gene encodes CDR1 MDHEN and CDR2 SYDVKM. DNA for the CDR3: TGTGCCAGCAGTTACAGGGGTTATCAGCCCCAGCATTTT. Translated: CASSYRGYQPQHF.

This chain uses TRBV15 with TRBJ1-2, with TRBD1 as a possible D gene (5 bases). Looked up from germline, CDR1 is LNHNV and CDR2 is YYDKDF (reference sequence). Trimming shortened V by 0 bases and J by 8 bases, and 10 bases separated the two germline ends. CDR3 length equals 13 residues. DNA for the CDR3: TGTGCCACCAGCAGAGACAGGGTCGACGGCTACACCTTC. Protein: CATSRDRVDGYTF.

The gene calls are TRBV21-1 and TRBJ2-1; TRBD1 was called by the table and not checked on the DNA. TRBV21-1 is tagged as a pseudogene. CDR3 size: 16 residues. In DNA, the CDR3 is TGTGCCAGCAGCAAAGCGGGCCCCAGCTCCTACAATGAGCAGTTCTTC. Its protein product is CASSKAGPSSYNEQFF.

A few counts support this clone. The rearrangement uses TRBV29-1 and TRBJ1-2, with 7 bases lining up with TRBD1. Germline CDR1 and CDR2: SQVTM and ANQGSEA. V lost 7 bases and J lost 5; bases outside the gene matches: 10. There are 13 residues in the CDR3. CDR3 in amino acids: CSASGTVEYGYTF. As DNA, the CDR3 is TGCAGCGCCTCCGGGACAGTAGAATATGGCTACACCTTC.

This rearrangement joins TRBV27 to TRBJ1-6, with TRBD1 matching 7 bases. The CDR3 has 17 amino acids. Trimming cost V 2 bases and J 7 bases; bases outside gene matches: 11. Germline V gene data show CDR1 as MNHEY and CDR2 as SMNVEV (reference sequence). CDR3 DNA: TGTGCCAGCAGTTTACGGGGGAGACAGGGAAGCAATTCACCCCTCCACTTT. It codes for CASSLRGRQGSNSPLHF.

This clone was seen only a few times. The rearrangement uses TRBV9 and TRBJ1-2, with D hard to call. The CDR3 loop spans 12 amino acids. V shed 7 bases and J shed 0 bases, with 7 bases lying between them. Germline V gene sequence: CDR1 SGDLS, CDR2 YYNGEE. The CDR3 sequence is CASYSSNYGYTF. The CDR3 nucleotides read TGTGCCAGCTACAGTTCTAACTATGGCTACACCTTC.

This clone has at least ten counts. The V and J genes are TRBV9 and TRBJ2-7, with TRBD2 as a possible D gene (5 bases). The germline V gene has CDR1 SGDLS and CDR2 YYNGEE. The V end lost 3 bases, the J end lost 4 bases, and 8 bases lay between the germline ends. This CDR3 comprises 12 residues. For the CDR3, the DNA is TGTGCCAGCAGCGACGGGGTGTACGAGCAGTACTTC. Translating gives CASSDGVYEQYF.

The chain combines TRBV9 with TRBJ2-7, with TRBD2 matching over 7 bases. The V and J ends lost 0 bases and 0 bases, in that order; junction bases with no gene match: 6. Germline CDR1 reads SGDLS; CDR2 reads YYNGEE. CDR3 size: 16 residues. The CDR3 loop is CASSVAELADSYEQYF. The CDR3, as DNA: TGTGCCAGCAGCGTAGCGGAGCTAGCGGACTCCTACGAGCAGTACTTC.

The V and J genes are TRBV7-9 and TRBJ2-2; D is undetermined. Germline values: CDR1 SEHNR, CDR2 FQNEAQ (reference sequence). Trimming shortened V by 4 bases and J by 5 bases, and 8 bases separated the two germline ends. The CDR3 covers 13 residues. This chain's CDR3 is CASSYPGTGELFF. As DNA, the CDR3 is TGTGCCAGCAGCTACCCGGGTACCGGGGAGCTGTTTTTT. The full variable domain, in which reference TRBV7-9 and TRBJ2-2 provide the parts outside the CDR3, is DTGVSQNPRHKITKRGQNVTFRCDPISEHNRLYWYRQTLGQGPEFLTYFQNEAQLEKSRLLSDRFSAERPKGSFSTLEIQRTEQGDSAMYLCASSYPGTGELFFGEGSRLTVL.

V usage is TRBV10-2 and J usage is TRBJ2-2; D ambiguous. Trimming removed 2 bases at V and 2 bases at J, with 9 bases between. This CDR3 is built from 15 residues. Germline V gene sequence: CDR1 WSHSY, CDR2 SAAADI. CDR3 sequence: CASSEPVRNTGELFF. DNA of the CDR3: TGCGCCAGCAGTGAGCCCGTTAGAAACACCGGGGAGCTGTTTTTT.

This chain links TRBV27 with TRBJ1-1, with 9 nucleotides matching TRBD1. The CDR3 contains 14 residues. Trimming removed 10 bases from V and 3 bases from J; junction bases left unmatched: 9. In germline, CDR1 is MNHEY, CDR2 SMNVEV (reference sequence). The CDR3 nucleotides read TGTGCCACCAAACCGGGACAGGGACACACTGAAGCTTTCTTT. This encodes CATKPGQGHTEAFF.

V is TRBV5-6 and J is TRBJ2-1; 10 bases are a match to TRBD2. CDR3 length: 15 residues. CDR1 SGHDT and CDR2 YYEEEE come from the germline V gene. J was trimmed by 0 bases and V by 5 bases; bases with no gene match: 2. This CDR3 is CASSSSGSSYNEQFF. For the CDR3, the DNA is TGTGCCAGCAGTTCTAGCGGGAGCTCCTACAATGAGCAGTTCTTC. The full variable domain, with the rest looked up from reference TRBV5-6 and TRBJ2-1, is DAGVTQSPTHLIKTRGQQVTLRCSPKSGHDTVSWYQQALGQGPQFIFQYYEEEERQRGNFPDRFSGHQFPNYSSELNVNALLLGDSALYLCASSSSGSSYNEQFFGPGTRLTVL.

This clone came up once. This chain connects TRBV28 to TRBJ1-1; 7 bases are a match to TRBD1. With V trimmed by 7 bases and J by 6 bases, 8 bases remained unmatched. The CDR3 loop spans 13 amino acids. Germline V CDR1 and CDR2: MDHEN, SYDVKM. CDR3: CASTVTGVSEAFF. CDR3 coding DNA: TGTGCCAGCACCGTTACAGGGGTGTCTGAAGCTTTCTTT.

This chain uses TRBV7-6 with TRBJ1-4; weak D call: TRBD1 (6 bases). The CDR3 runs to 16 residues. The germline V and J ends were trimmed by 0 bases and 6 bases, with 14 bases remaining between them. Germline loops: CDR1 SGHVS, CDR2 FNYEAQ. The CDR3 DNA is TGTGCCAGCAGCTTAGCGTTTGGGGGGGCTGATGAAAAACTGTTTTTT. This encodes CASSLAFGGADEKLFF.

This clone was seen only once. The chain couples TRBV5-4 to TRBJ1-2; D possibly corresponds to TRBD1 (5 bases). The germline CDR1 and CDR2 sequences are SGHNT and YYREEE (reference sequence). Trimming shortened V by 3 bases and J by 5 bases, and 20 bases separated the two germline ends. The CDR3 extends over 16 amino acids. In DNA, the CDR3 is TGTGCCAGCAGCTCCCCAGGGCAGGGCCTAAGATATGGCTACACCTTC. Protein product: CASSSPGQGLRYGYTF.

The chain carries TRBV29-1 and TRBJ2-2; 8 bases map to TRBD1. Germline V gene sequence: CDR1 SQVTM, CDR2 ANQGSEA. Trimming removed 6 bases from V and 0 bases from J; junction bases left unmatched: 6. There are 15 residues in the CDR3. CDR3 sequence: CSVSSGQANTGELFF. The CDR3 DNA is TGCAGCGTAAGCTCGGGACAGGCGAACACCGGGGAGCTGTTTTTT.

The V call is TRBV28, the J call TRBJ2-5; no reliable D call. Trimming removed 8 bases from V and 2 bases from J, with 12 bases in between. Germline values: CDR1 MDHEN, CDR2 SYDVKM. This CDR3 contains 13 residues. The CDR3 DNA sequence: TGTGCCAGCCGACTTCCCCCACAAGAGACCCAGTACTTC. This sequence encodes CASRLPPQETQYF.

The chain recombines TRBV2 with TRBJ2-2; 14 positions agree with TRBD2. V dropped 1 base and J dropped 10; count of bases not matched to a gene: 5. From germline, CDR1 is SNHLY and CDR2 FYNNEI. The CDR3 loop spans 16 amino acids. CDR3 region: CASSEEGLAGEVELFF. For the CDR3, the DNA is TGTGCCAGCAGTGAAGAGGGACTAGCGGGAGAAGTGGAGCTGTTTTTT.

This sequence joins TRBV2 and TRBJ1-3; D remains unclear. The CDR3 runs 14 residues. Germline values: CDR1 SNHLY, CDR2 FYNNEI. V was pared by 2 bases and J by 0 bases, with 5 bases between. The CDR3 loop is CASSELSSGNTIYF. In DNA, the CDR3 is TGTGCCAGCAGTGAACTCAGCTCTGGAAACACCATATATTTT.

The chain employs TRBV5-1 and TRBJ2-3; TRBD2 aligns across 10 bases. Germline CDR1 reads SGHRS; CDR2 reads YFSETQ. Trimming took 2 bases from V and 1 from J; bases not matched to a gene: 1. There are 15 residues in the CDR3. The CDR3 DNA is TGCGCCAGCAGCTTTCTAGCGGGAGGCACAGATACGCAGTATTTT. This encodes CASSFLAGGTDTQYF.

V gene TRBV18 combines with J gene TRBJ2-1; tentative D call: TRBD1 (6 bases). V was cut by 3 bases and J by 9 bases, with 21 bases left in between. Germline lookup yields CDR1 KGHSH and CDR2 LQKENI. The CDR3 extends over 16 amino acids. The CDR3 region is CASSPGRVQRGGEQFF. The CDR3 DNA reads as TGTGCCAGCTCACCTGGTCGGGTCCAGCGAGGGGGTGAGCAGTTCTTC. The whole variable domain, remainder taken from reference TRBV18 and TRBJ2-1, is NAGVMQNPRHLVRRRGQEARLRCSPMKGHSHVYWYRQLPEEGLKFMVYLQKENIIDESGMPKERFSAEFPKEGPSILRIQQVVRGDSAAYFCASSPGRVQRGGEQFFGPGTRLTVL.

This clone was recorded only once. CDR3 in DNA: TGTGCCAGCAGTGACTCACTAGCGGGAGATGAGCAGTTCTTC. Residues: CASSDSLAGDEQFF. The chain is built from TRBV6-4 and TRBJ2-1; 11 positions agree with TRBD2. The CDR3 is 14 amino acids. Looked up from germline, CDR1 is MRHNA and CDR2 is SNTAGT. V lost 0 bases, J lost 8 bases, and 0 bases stayed unmatched.

The genes are TRBV21-1 and TRBJ1-4; TRBD1 was called by the table and not checked on the DNA. TRBV21-1 is reported as a pseudogene. This CDR3 comprises 16 residues. CDR3 region: CASSNPLGQRLEKLFF. CDR3 coding DNA: TGTGCCAGCAGCAACCCGCTGGGACAGAGGCTTGAAAAACTGTTTTTT.